The 5 T cell receptor beta chains below come from one sample, sequenced in a study of blood T cell repertoires in COVID-19 (dated by TCRdb to about 2020). Library construction relied on the immunoSEQ multiplex PCR assay. The clones in this table, taken by TCRdb from immuneACCESS, are in-frame only. Not every clone is retained; where verified, under half of the shortfall comes from an unresolved V gene, and the cause of the rest is unknown. The table for this sample lists 80,000 to 100,000 clones; approximately 86% of them were counted only once. Of the sample, under 13% falls within the top ten clones. The sequenced sample consisted of peripheral blood. The source of these receptors is a man aged 65-85 years with active or convalescent COVID-19.

This rearrangement joins TRBV11-3 to TRBJ2-5, with D possibly matching TRBD1 (6 bases). Per germline, CDR1 SGHNT and CDR2 YENEEA. The CDR3 sequence is 14 residues long. V lost 4 bases, J lost 5 bases, and 14 bases lay in between. In nucleotides, the CDR3 is TGTGCCAGCAGCTCATACGGACAGAGCGAGACCCAGTACTTC. Amino acid sequence: CASSSYGQSETQYF. Supplemented by reference TRBV11-3 and TRBJ2-5, the full variable domain reads EAGVVQSPRYKIIEKKQPVAFWCNPISGHNTLYWYLQNLGQGPELLIRYENEEAVDDSQLPKDRFSAERLKGVDSTLKIQPAELGDSAVYLCASSSYGQSETQYFGPGTRLLVL.

This clone has only one observation. The V and J genes are TRBV18 and TRBJ2-3, with 7 bases aligning to TRBD1. This CDR3 is 14 amino acids long. Trimming removed 8 bases from V and 4 bases from J; junction bases left unmatched: 9. In germline, CDR1 is KGHSH, CDR2 LQKENI. CDR3 DNA: TGTGCCAGCACGACAGGGATTGGAGCAGATACGCAGTATTTT. Residues: CASTTGIGADTQYF.

The chain employs TRBV29-1 and TRBJ1-5; 9 nucleotides agree with TRBD1. From germline, CDR1 is SQVTM and CDR2 ANQGSEA. V shed 6 bases and J 6 bases; nucleotides not matched to a gene: 6. The CDR3 sequence is 13 residues long. The CDR3 DNA sequence: TGCAGCGTCGGACAGGGGCTCGGTCAGCCCCAGCATTTT. It specifies CSVGQGLGQPQHF.

In its sample, this clone is medium-sized (0.01 to 0.1%). The rearrangement joins TRBV5-1 to TRBJ2-2; 8 bases fit TRBD1. CDR1 is SGHRS, CDR2 YFSETQ, per germline. V was pared by 7 bases and J by 2 bases, with 1 base of the junction left unmatched. CDR3 length: 13 residues. The DNA of the CDR3 is TGCGCCAGCGGACAGGGCAACACCGGGGAGCTGTTTTTT. Translation: CASGQGNTGELFF.

The CDR3 sequence: CASSRTGLANTGELFF. CDR3 sequence (DNA): TGTGCCAGCAGCCGGACAGGGCTAGCGAACACCGGGGAGCTGTTTTTT. V and J are TRBV11-3 and TRBJ2-2, with 8 nucleotides matching TRBD1. The CDR3 loop spans 16 amino acids. V was pared by 5 bases and J by 0 bases, with 5 bases of the junction left unmatched. CDR1 is SGHNT and CDR2 is YENEEA in the germline V gene.